This T cell receptor (beta chain) was retrieved from a study of blood T cells in healthy people across ages. The second PCR ran roughly 7 to 11 cycles with a sample-barcoded 5' primer and J-beta primers. TCRdb reprocessed the 5' RACE reads with MiXCR, giving one entry per CDR3 protein. The sample includes approximately 730,000 distinct CDR3 sequences, roughly 50% seen only once; the top ten take roughly 37%. Extractions gave at least 5.5 micrograms of total RNA per sample. The sample was blood. The sequence was collected from an elderly man in good health.

The CDR3 loop reads CATSSRRAGYTF. The CDR3, as DNA: TGTGCCACCAGCTCCCGACGCGCAGGCTACACCTTC. The rearrangement links TRBV15 to TRBJ1-2; D uncertain. V was trimmed by 5 bases and J by 8 bases, leaving 12 bases between them. Germline values: CDR1 LNHNV, CDR2 YYDKDF (reference sequence). The CDR3 is 12 residues long.